The following is a T cell receptor (beta chain) sequence with its context. Newly diagnosed hyperthyroidism, duration under 2 months, in patients aged 18 to 65. PBMCs stemmed from around 10 ml fresh peripheral blood. This entry belongs to a study of T cells in Graves' hyperthyroidism and ophthalmopathy. RNA transcripts were the template for amplifying TCR beta CDR3 regions. First-round RT-PCR with HTBI primers amplified the TCR CDR3 region. TCRdb reprocessed the multiplex PCR reads with MiXCR, giving one entry per CDR3 protein. The sample records around 440,000 distinct CDR3 sequences, 15% to 18% being singletons. The sequencing sample was made of blood. This receptor was obtained from a woman aged 18-35 years with Graves' hyperthyroidism.

The CDR3 loop reads CASSQEKDRVAGANVLTF. The DNA of the CDR3 is TGTGCCAGCAGCCAAGAGAAAGACAGGGTGGCCGGGGCCAACGTCCTGACTTTC. The chain employs TRBV3-1 and TRBJ2-6; 7 bases are a match to TRBD1. V gave up 0 bases and J gave up 4 bases; unmatched junction bases: 9. The CDR3 sequence is 18 residues long. The germline V gene encodes CDR1 LGHDT and CDR2 YNNKEL (reference sequence).